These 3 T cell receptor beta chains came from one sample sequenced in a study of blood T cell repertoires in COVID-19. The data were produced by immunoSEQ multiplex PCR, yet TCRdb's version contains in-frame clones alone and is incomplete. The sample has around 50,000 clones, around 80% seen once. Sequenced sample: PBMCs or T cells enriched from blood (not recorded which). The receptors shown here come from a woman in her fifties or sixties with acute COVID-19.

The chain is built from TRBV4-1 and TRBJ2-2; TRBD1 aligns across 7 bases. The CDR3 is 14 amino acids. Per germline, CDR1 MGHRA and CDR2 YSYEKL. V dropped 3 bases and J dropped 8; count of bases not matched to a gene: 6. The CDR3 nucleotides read TGCGCCAGCAGCCACGACAGGGCTCCAGGGGAGCTGTTTTTT. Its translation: CASSHDRAPGELFF.

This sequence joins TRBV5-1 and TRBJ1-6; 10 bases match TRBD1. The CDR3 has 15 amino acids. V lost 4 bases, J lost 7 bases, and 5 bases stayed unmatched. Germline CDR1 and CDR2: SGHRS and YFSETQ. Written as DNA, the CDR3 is TGCGCCAGCAGCCTTCAGGGACAGGGGAATTCACCCCTCCACTTT. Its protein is CASSLQGQGNSPLHF.

The CDR3 nucleotides read TGTGCTAGTGGTCCCGGTGGGACAATAAATCAGCCCCAGCATTTT. It is translated as CASGPGGTINQPQHF. The V gene is TRBV12-5, the J gene TRBJ1-5; TRBD1 is a possible D gene (6 bases). Per the germline V gene, CDR1 is LGHNT and CDR2 is FRNRAP. The germline V and J ends were trimmed by 5 bases and 4 bases, with 15 bases remaining between them. This CDR3 comprises 15 residues.